These T cell receptor beta chains were read from a single sample in a study of blood T cell repertoires in COVID-19. Sequencing was performed with immunoSEQ multiplex PCR; in TCRdb, only in-frame clones are kept and a portion is missing. The sample carries 380,000 or so clones, 88% recorded once. The sample consisted of PBMCs or T cells enriched from blood (not recorded which). These receptors originate from a middle-aged woman with acute COVID-19. CDR3s include the opening cysteine and the closing phenylalanine or tryptophan. The D gene is left open where the match is weak. Not every row has a clone size; where given, it reads once, few, many or a size class.

cdr3_aa	cdr3_nt	d_call	clone_size	v_call	j_call
CASSARHGNTEAFF	TGTGCCAGTAGTGCCAGACACGGGAACACTGAAGCTTTCTTT	.	.	TRBV19	TRBJ1-1
CATSRETTTGTGEGYTF	TGTGCCACCAGCAGAGAGACGACCACCGGGACAGGGGAAGGCTACACCTTC	TRBD1	.	TRBV15	TRBJ1-2
CASSAPTGTGGTGYTF	TGTGCCAGCAGCGCCCCGACCGGGACAGGTGGTACTGGCTACACCTTC	TRBD1	.	TRBV5-4	TRBJ1-2
CASSQDWGVRGGYTF	TGTGCCAGCAGCCAAGATTGGGGGGTAAGAGGTGGCTACACCTTC	.	.	TRBV14	TRBJ1-2
CASSPTLTGPNEKLFF	TGTGCCAGCAGCCCGACCCTAACAGGTCCTAATGAAAAACTGTTTTTT	.	.	TRBV7-9	TRBJ1-4
CASSLVAVDSGANVLTF	TGCGCCAGCAGCTTGGTGGCAGTCGACTCTGGGGCCAACGTCCTGACTTTC	.	.	TRBV5-1	TRBJ2-6
CASSRGVGTDTQYF	TGTGCCAGTAGTCGGGGGGTAGGCACAGATACGCAGTATTTT	TRBD2	.	TRBV19	TRBJ2-3
CASSQAGQLNTGELFF	TGTGCCAGCAGCCAAGCTGGACAACTGAACACCGGGGAGCTGTTTTTT	.	.	TRBV4-2	TRBJ2-2
CASSYGQVNYGYTF	TGTGCCAGCAGTTACGGTCAGGTCAACTATGGCTACACCTTC	.	.	TRBV6-5	TRBJ1-2
CASSSEGGRRGYTF	TGTGCCAGCAGTTCCGAAGGGGGCCGGAGGGGCTACACCTTC	TRBD1	.	TRBV27	TRBJ1-2
CASSEYNSYEQYF	TGTGCCAGCAGTGAATACAATTCCTACGAGCAGTACTTC	.	.	TRBV6-1	TRBJ2-7
CATSSGTSGIDTQYF	TGTGCCACCAGCAGCGGGACTAGCGGAATAGATACGCAGTATTTT	TRBD2	.	TRBV15	TRBJ2-3
CASSDRTGSEKLFF	TGTGCCAGCAGTGATAGAACAGGGTCTGAAAAACTGTTTTTT	.	.	TRBV2	TRBJ1-4
CATAGDGNQPQHF	TGTGCCACCGCAGGGGATGGCAATCAGCCCCAGCATTTT	.	.	TRBV24-1	TRBJ1-5
CASSLPGAEGAFF	TGTGCCAGCAGCCTTCCAGGGGCCGAAGGGGCTTTCTTT	.	.	TRBV6-6	TRBJ1-1
CATSSKRQGYGYTF	TGTGCCACCAGCTCGAAACGCCAGGGGTATGGCTACACCTTC	.	.	TRBV15	TRBJ1-2
CASSLTTFLGGVNGYTF	TGTGCCAGCAGCCTAACAACATTTCTCGGGGGAGTAAATGGCTACACCTTC	.	.	TRBV16	TRBJ1-2
CASSLINGEETQYF	TGTGCCAGCAGCTTGATTAACGGGGAAGAGACCCAGTACTTC	.	.	TRBV5-6	TRBJ2-5
CASSFLPPTEAFF	TGTGCCAGCAGTTTCCTACCCCCGACTGAAGCTTTCTTT	.	.	TRBV27	TRBJ1-1
CASSQEVPSRGANVLTF	TGTGCCAGCAGCCAAGAGGTCCCATCGAGGGGGGCCAACGTCCTGACTTTC	.	.	TRBV3-1/TRBV3-2	TRBJ2-6
CASSQTGYGYTF	TGCGCCAGCAGCCAAACCGGCTATGGCTACACCTTC	.	.	TRBV4-1	TRBJ1-2
CASSLGQQGSYGYTF	TGTGCCAGCAGCTTAGGTCAACAGGGGAGCTATGGCTACACCTTC	TRBD1	.	TRBV7-9	TRBJ1-2
CASKDMAGNTIYF	TGTGCCAGCAAAGACATGGCTGGAAACACCATATATTTT	.	.	TRBV6-5	TRBJ1-3
CAWSAVNSNQPQHF	TGTGCCTGGAGTGCCGTAAATAGCAATCAGCCCCAGCATTTT	.	once	TRBV30	TRBJ1-5
CASSWDRGDTGELFF	TGTGCCAGCAGTTGGGACAGGGGAGACACCGGGGAGCTGTTTTTT	TRBD1	.	TRBV5-4	TRBJ2-2
CASSLTGFSYNSPLHF	TGTGCCAGCAGTCTAACAGGGTTCTCCTATAATTCACCCCTCCACTTT	.	.	TRBV6-2/TRBV6-3	TRBJ1-6
CSVAWDRDYGYTF	TGCAGCGTTGCCTGGGACAGAGACTATGGCTACACCTTC	TRBD1	.	TRBV29-1	TRBJ1-2
CASNRRDSYEQYF	TGTGCCAGCAATCGCAGGGACTCCTACGAGCAGTACTTC	.	.	TRBV7-9	TRBJ2-7
CASSLKNNQPQHF	TGTGCCAGCAGCCTAAAGAATAATCAGCCCCAGCATTTT	.	few	TRBV7-9	TRBJ1-5
CASSQVSAVRSTYEQYF	TGTGCCAGCAGCCAAGTTTCCGCCGTTAGGAGTACCTACGAGCAGTACTTC	.	.	TRBV3-1/TRBV3-2	TRBJ2-7